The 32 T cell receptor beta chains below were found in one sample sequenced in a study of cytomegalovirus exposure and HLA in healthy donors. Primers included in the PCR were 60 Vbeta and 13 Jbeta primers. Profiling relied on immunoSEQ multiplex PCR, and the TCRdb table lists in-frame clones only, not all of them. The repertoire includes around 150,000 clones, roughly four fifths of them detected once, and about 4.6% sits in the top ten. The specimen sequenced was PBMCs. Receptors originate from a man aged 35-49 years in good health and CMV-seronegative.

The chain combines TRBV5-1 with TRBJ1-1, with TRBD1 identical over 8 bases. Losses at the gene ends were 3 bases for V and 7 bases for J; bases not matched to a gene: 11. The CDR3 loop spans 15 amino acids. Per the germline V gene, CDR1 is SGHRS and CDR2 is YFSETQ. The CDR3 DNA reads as TGCGCCAGCAGCTCCCAGGGACAGGACGGATGTGAAGCTTTCTTT. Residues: CASSSQGQDGCEAFF.

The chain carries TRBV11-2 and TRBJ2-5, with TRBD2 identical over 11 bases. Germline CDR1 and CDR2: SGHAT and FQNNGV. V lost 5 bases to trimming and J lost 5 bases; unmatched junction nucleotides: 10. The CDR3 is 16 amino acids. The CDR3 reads CASSRGIAGGPETQYF. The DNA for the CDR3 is TGTGCCAGCAGCCGGGGGATAGCGGGGGGGCCGGAGACCCAGTACTTC.

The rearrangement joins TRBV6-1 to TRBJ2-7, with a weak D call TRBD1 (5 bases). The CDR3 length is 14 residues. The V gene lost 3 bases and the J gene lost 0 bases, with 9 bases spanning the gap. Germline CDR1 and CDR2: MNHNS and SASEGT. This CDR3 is CASSETASSYEQYF. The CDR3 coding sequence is TGTGCCAGCAGTGAGACAGCTAGCTCCTACGAGCAGTACTTC.

The CDR3: CASSQVGTVEQYF. The CDR3 DNA is TGCGCCAGCAGCCAAGTGGGGACTGTTGAGCAGTACTTC. V is TRBV4-1 and J is TRBJ2-5; TRBD2 might be the D (6 bases). Germline V lookup: CDR1 MGHRA, CDR2 YSYEKL. This CDR3 region has 13 residues. V lost 1 base and J 11 bases, leaving 14 bases between the germline ends.

CDR3 sequence: CASMRLGGGSEAFF. DNA for the CDR3: TGTGCCAGCATGCGTCTAGGGGGCGGGTCTGAAGCTTTCTTT. This chain links TRBV27 with TRBJ1-1; 7 nucleotides line up with TRBD1. V lost 7 bases, J lost 6 bases, and 11 bases stayed unmatched. CDR1 and CDR2 from the germline V gene are MNHEY and SMNVEV (reference sequence). The CDR3 consists of 14 residues.

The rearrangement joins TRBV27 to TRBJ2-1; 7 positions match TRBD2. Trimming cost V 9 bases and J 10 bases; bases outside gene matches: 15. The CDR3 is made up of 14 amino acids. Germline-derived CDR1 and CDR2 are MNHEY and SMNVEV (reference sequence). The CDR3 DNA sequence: TGTGCCAGTTCCGAGGGGCGGGGGTTAAGGGAGCAGTTCTTC. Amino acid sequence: CASSEGRGLREQFF.

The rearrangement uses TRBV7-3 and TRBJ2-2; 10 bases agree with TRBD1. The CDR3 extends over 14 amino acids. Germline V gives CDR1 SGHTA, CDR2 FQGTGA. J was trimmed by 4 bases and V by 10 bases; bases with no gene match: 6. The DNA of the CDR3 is TGTGCCACCAGACAGGGGGCGGGCACCGGGGAGCTGTTTTTT. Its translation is CATRQGAGTGELFF. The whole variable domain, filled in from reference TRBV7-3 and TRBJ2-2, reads GAGVSQTPSNKVTEKGKYVELRCDPISGHTALYWYRQSLGQGPEFLIYFQGTGAADDSGLPNDRFFAVRPEGSVSTLKIQRTERGDSAVYLCATRQGAGTGELFFGEGSRLTVL.

The CDR3 region is CASSLASGGGETQYF. The DNA for the CDR3 is TGTGCCAGCAGCTTGGCTAGCGGAGGGGGGGAGACCCAGTACTTC. The J gene is TRBJ2-5, the V gene TRBV5-4, with D perhaps TRBD2 (7 bases). V lost 0 bases, J lost 5 bases, and 14 bases lay in between. The CDR3 spans 15 residues. The germline V gene has CDR1 SGHNT and CDR2 YYREEE (reference sequence).

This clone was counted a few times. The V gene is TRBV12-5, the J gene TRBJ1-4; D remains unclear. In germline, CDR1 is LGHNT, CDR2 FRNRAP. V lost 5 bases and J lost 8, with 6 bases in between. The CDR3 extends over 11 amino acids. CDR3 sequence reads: CASGTPEKLFF. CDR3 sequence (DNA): TGTGCTAGTGGTACTCCAGAAAAACTGTTTTTT. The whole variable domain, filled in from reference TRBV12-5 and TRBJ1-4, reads DARVTQTPRHKVTEMGQEVTMRCQPILGHNTVFWYRQTMMQGLELLAYFRNRAPLDDSGMPKDRFSAEMPDATLATLKIQPSEPRDSAVYFCASGTPEKLFFGSGTQLSVL.

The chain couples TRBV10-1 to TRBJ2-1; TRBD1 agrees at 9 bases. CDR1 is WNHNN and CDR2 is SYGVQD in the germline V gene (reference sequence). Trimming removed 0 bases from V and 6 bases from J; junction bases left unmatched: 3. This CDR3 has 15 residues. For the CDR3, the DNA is TGCGCCAGCAGTGAGTCGGGGACAGGGAGCAATGAGCAGTTCTTC. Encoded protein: CASSESGTGSNEQFF.

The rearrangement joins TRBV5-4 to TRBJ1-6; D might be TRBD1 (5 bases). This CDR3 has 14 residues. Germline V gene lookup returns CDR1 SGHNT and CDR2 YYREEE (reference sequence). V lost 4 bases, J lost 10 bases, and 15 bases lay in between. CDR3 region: CASSLEQGGSPLHF. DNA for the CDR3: TGTGCCAGCAGCCTAGAGCAGGGAGGCTCACCCCTCCACTTT.

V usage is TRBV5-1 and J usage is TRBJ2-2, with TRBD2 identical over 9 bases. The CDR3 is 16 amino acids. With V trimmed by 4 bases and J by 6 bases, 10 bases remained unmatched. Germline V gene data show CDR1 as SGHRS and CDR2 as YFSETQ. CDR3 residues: CASSLGTSRGSGELFF. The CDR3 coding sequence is TGCGCCAGCAGCCTAGGGACTAGCCGGGGGTCCGGGGAGCTGTTTTTT.

The CDR3 region is CSVEVGQGNYGYTF. DNA of the CDR3: TGCAGCGTTGAAGTGGGACAGGGAAACTATGGCTACACCTTC. This chain links TRBV29-1 with TRBJ1-2, with 9 nucleotides matching TRBD1. The germline CDR1 and CDR2 sequences are SQVTM and ANQGSEA. Trimming at V came to 1 base and at J to 2 bases, leaving 2 bases not matched to a gene. The CDR3 extends over 14 amino acids.

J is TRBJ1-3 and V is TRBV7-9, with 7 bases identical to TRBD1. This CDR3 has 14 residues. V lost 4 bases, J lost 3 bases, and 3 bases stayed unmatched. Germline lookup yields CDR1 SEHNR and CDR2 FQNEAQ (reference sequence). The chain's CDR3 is CASSYDRDGNTIYF. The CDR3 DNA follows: TGTGCCAGCAGCTATGACAGGGATGGAAACACCATATATTTT. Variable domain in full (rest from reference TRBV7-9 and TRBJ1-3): DTGVSQNPRHKITKRGQNVTFRCDPISEHNRLYWYRQTLGQGPEFLTYFQNEAQLEKSRLLSDRFSAERPKGSFSTLEIQRTEQGDSAMYLCASSYDRDGNTIYFGEGSWLTVV.

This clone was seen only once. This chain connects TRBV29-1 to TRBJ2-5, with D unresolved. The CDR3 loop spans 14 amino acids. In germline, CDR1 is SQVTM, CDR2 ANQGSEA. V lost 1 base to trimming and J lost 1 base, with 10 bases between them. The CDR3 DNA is TGCAGCGTTGAAGGCTACAGCTTCCAAGAGACCCAGTACTTC. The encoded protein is CSVEGYSFQETQYF.

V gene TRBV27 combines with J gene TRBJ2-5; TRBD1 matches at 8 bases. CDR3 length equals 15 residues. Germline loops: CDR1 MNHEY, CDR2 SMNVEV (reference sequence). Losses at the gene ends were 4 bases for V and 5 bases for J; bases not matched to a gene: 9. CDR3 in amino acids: CASSYITGGEETQYF. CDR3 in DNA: TGTGCCAGCAGTTATATAACAGGGGGTGAGGAGACCCAGTACTTC.

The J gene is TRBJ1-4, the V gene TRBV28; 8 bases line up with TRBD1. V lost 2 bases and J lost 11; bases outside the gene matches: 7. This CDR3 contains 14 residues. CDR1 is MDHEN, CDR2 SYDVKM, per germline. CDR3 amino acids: CASSLPSTGEKLFF. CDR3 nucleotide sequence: TGTGCCAGCAGTTTACCTTCGACAGGGGAGAAACTGTTTTTT.

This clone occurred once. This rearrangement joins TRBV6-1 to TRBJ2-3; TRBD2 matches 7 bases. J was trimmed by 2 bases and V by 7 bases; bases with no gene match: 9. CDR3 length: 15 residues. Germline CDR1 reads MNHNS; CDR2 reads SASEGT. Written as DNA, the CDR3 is TGTGCCAGCAACCCGGGACTAACACACACAGATACGCAGTATTTT. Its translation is CASNPGLTHTDTQYF.

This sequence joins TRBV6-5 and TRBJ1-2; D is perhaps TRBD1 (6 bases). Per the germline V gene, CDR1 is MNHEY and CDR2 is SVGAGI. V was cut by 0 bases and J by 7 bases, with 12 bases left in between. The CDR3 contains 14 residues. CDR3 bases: TGTGCCAGCAGTTACTCGACCAGGGGACGTGGCTACACCTTC. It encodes CASSYSTRGRGYTF.

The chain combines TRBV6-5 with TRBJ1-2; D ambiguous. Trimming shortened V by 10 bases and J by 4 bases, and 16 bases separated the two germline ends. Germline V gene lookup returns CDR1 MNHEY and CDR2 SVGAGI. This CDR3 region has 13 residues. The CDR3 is CATRNAGSYGYTF. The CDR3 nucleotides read TGTGCCACCCGGAACGCCGGGTCCTATGGCTACACCTTC.

CDR3 DNA: TGTGCCAGCAGCTTAATTTCCGGAACTAATGAAAAACTGTTTTTT. Protein: CASSLISGTNEKLFF. The gene calls are TRBV7-9 and TRBJ1-4; D call uncertain. Trimming stripped 2 bases from V and 1 base from J, with 8 bases between. This CDR3 region has 15 residues. CDR1 is SEHNR and CDR2 is FQNEAQ in the germline V gene (reference sequence).

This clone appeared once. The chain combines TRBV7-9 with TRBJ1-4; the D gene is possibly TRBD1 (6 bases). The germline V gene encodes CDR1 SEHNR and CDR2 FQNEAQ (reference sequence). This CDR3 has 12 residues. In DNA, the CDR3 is TGTGTCGAGGAACAGGGATTAGAAAAACTGTTTTTT. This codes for CVEEQGLEKLFF.

The CDR3 reads CASSISTGGELDTQYF. Written as DNA, the CDR3 is TGTGCCAGTAGTATTTCTACAGGGGGCGAATTAGATACGCAGTATTTT. V gene TRBV19 combines with J gene TRBJ2-3; 9 positions match TRBD1. V shed 3 bases and J 5 bases; nucleotides not matched to a gene: 9. Germline CDR1 is LNHDA and CDR2 is SQIVND (reference sequence). This CDR3 is built from 16 residues. Supplemented by reference TRBV19 and TRBJ2-3, the full variable domain reads DGGITQSPKYLFRKEGQNVTLSCEQNLNHDAMYWYRQDPGQGLRLIYYSQIVNDFQKGDIAEGYSVSREKKESFPLTVTSAQKNPTAFYLCASSISTGGELDTQYFGPGTRLTVL.

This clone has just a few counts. The DNA for the CDR3 is TGTGCCAGCAGTTTACTGACAGGGATGTACGAGCAGTACTTC. Its translation is CASSLLTGMYEQYF. The chain couples TRBV27 to TRBJ2-7, with 7 nucleotides matching TRBD1. V lost 2 bases, J lost 4 bases, and 5 bases stayed unmatched. The CDR3 runs to 14 residues. Per germline, CDR1 MNHEY and CDR2 SMNVEV (reference sequence).

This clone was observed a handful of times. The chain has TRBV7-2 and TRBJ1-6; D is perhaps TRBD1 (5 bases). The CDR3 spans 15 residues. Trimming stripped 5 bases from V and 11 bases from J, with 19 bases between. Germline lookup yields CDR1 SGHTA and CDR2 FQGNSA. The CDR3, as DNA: TGTGCCAGCAGCCAACAACCAGACAGTCGGGCACCCCTCCACTTT. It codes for CASSQQPDSRAPLHF.

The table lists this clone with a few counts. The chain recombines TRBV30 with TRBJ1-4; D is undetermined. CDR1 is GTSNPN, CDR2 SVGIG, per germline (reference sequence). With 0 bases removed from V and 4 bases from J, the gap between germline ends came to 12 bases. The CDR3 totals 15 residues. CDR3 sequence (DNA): TGTGCCTGGAGTGTACAATATGGGAGTAATGAAAAACTGTTTTTT. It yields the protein CAWSVQYGSNEKLFF.

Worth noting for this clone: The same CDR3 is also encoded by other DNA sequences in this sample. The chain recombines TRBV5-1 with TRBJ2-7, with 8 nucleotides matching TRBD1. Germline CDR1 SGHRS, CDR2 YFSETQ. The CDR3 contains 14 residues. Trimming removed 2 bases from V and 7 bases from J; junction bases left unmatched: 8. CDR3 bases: TGCGCCAGCAGCTTCGGACAGGGCGTAGGGGAGCAGTACTTC. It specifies CASSFGQGVGEQYF.

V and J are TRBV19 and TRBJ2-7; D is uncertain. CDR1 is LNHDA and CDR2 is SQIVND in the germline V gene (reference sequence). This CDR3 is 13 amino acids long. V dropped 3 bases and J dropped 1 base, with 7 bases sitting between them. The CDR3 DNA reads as TGTGCCAGTAGTATTACCAGATCCTACGAGCAGTACTTC. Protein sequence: CASSITRSYEQYF.

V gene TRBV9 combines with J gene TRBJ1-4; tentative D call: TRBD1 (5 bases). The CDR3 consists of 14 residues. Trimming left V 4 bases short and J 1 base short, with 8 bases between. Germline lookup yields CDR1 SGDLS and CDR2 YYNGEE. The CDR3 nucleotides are TGTGCCAGCAGCCCAGGGTTAACTAATGAAAAACTGTTTTTT. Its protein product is CASSPGLTNEKLFF.

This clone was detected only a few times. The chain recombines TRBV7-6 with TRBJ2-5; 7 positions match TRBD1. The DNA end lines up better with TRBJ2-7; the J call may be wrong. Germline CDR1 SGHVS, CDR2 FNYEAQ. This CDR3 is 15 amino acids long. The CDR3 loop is CASSSAQQGVYEQYF. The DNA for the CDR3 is TGTGCCAGCAGCTCAGCTCAGCAGGGGGTCTACGAGCAGTACTTC.

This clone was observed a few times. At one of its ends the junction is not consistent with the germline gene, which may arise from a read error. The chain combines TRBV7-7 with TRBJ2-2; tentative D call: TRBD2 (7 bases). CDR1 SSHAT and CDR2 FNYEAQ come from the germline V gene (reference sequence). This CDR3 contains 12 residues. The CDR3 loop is CASSWGGEELFF. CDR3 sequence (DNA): TGTGCTAGCAGCTGGGGGGGCGAGGAGCTGTTTTTT.

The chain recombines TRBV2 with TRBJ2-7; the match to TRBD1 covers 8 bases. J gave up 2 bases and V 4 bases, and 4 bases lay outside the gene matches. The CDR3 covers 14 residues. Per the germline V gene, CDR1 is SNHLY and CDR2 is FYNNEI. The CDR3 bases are TGTGCCAGCAGTGGCCGGGACAGGACCTACGAGCAGTACTTC. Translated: CASSGRDRTYEQYF.